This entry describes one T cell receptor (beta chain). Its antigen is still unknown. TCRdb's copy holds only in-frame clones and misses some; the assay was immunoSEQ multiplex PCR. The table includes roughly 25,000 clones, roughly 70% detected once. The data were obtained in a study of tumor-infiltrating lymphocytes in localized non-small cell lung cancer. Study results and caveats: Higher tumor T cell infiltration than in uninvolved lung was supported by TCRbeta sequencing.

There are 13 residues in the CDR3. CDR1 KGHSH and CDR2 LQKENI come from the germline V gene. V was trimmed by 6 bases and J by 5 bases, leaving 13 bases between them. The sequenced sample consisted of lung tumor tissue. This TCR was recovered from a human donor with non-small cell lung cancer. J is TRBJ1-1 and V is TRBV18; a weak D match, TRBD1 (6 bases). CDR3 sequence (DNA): TGTGCCAGCTCCCCGGACAGATTTACTGAAGCTTTCTTT. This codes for CASSPDRFTEAFF.